The text below deals with one T cell receptor beta chain. Which antigen it targets is not known. No much larger clone is present one base from it, and per-base qualities are unavailable. TCR beta libraries were generated from genomic DNA with the immunoSEQ kit, following the manufacturer's recommendations. To prepare libraries, a first multiplex PCR with proprietary primers was run, followed by a second PCR that added unique barcodes, and a bead cleanup was done after each round. A positive control reaction and a negative control reaction, both provided in the kit, were run with every batch of samples. The final libraries were assessed on an Agilent 4200 TapeStation D1000 ScreenTape, pooled by volume, and quantified by qPCR. Sequencing was performed on an Illumina NextSeq500 using a MidOutput 150-cycle cartridge, with 156 Read1 cycles, 15 Index1 cycles, and the kit custom primers. The pooled library was loaded at roughly 0.94 pM with a roughly 20% PhiX control spike-in. The published analysis was carried out like this. Vendor-processed data were analyzed in R, with a clonotype defined as all T cells sharing the same CDR3 nucleotide sequence. In the clone abundance analyses, frequencies in each sample were normalized to that sample's 10,000 most abundant clones. Public T cell clones, averaging fewer than five per sample, were removed before analysis. A difference in abundance of at least 32-fold between compartments was used to define tumor-enriched and baseline blood-enriched clonotypes. A beta-binomial differential abundance model was used to identify clonotypes that expanded or contracted between blood time points. Tumor-blood repertoire similarity was measured with the Baroni-Urbani and Buser coefficient, and group comparisons used two-tailed Wilcoxon tests in R. In TCRdb, the immuneACCESS table is reduced to in-frame sequences with V and J assigned. These tables do not hold every clone; where another copy was compared, an unresolved V gene accounts for under half, and the others remain unexplained. V and J calls and clone size are those listed in that table; D and trimming were worked out from the DNA. Counted in this sample were roughly 86,000 clones; 85% of them appeared once. The ten largest clones represent roughly 10% of the sample.

Reading the label with the study, this specimen's time point is: blood 4 weeks post-SBRT, at nephrectomy. According to the study, the label for this sample's treatment or condition signals: 15 Gy SBRT to primary tumor, nephrectomy 4 weeks later. The samples were drawn from a clinical trial, where primary renal cell carcinomas were treated with 15 Gy of stereotactic body radiation therapy and then removed by nephrectomy 4 weeks afterward. To track tumor-enriched clonotypes, serial peripheral blood was sampled from radiation-treated patients at baseline and at 2 weeks and 4 weeks after SBRT. All patients had renal cell carcinoma with clear cell pathology. The QIAamp DNA Blood Mini Kit (Qiagen) was used to prepare genomic DNA for TCR sequencing. Only samples passing all quality control checks were included in the analyses. These data come from a study of radiation and T cells in renal cell carcinoma (dated by TCRdb to about 2020). With regard to the full study: A total of around 53 samples underwent TCR beta sequencing, made up of about 25 tumors and about 27 peripheral blood samples. The last blood draw happened 4 weeks after radiation, timed to coincide with nephrectomy. A total of approximately 3,800,000 unique CDR3 nucleotide sequences, encoding more than 2 million unique CDR3 amino acid sequences, were found across all 50 or so samples. Points the paper makes about the study in general: No pretreatment tumor biopsies were available, so the baseline intratumoral presence of clonotypes could not be determined. In blood, the top tumor clonotypes increased between baseline and 2 weeks post-radiation and then shrank by 4 weeks, which suggests that tumor-resident clones expanded only transiently. The single-armed trial design could not address effects of radiation dose or scheduling on the TCR repertoire. Blood repertoire dynamics were not followed beyond 4 weeks after treatment.

Here the sequenced sample was blood, taken from a patient whose treatment included radiotherapy and nephrectomy. The sequence was obtained from a middle-aged man with renal cell carcinoma.

The CDR3 sequence is CASSFSGIEQPQHF. Read as DNA, the sequence is TGTGCCAGCAGCTTTTCGGGGATTGAGCAGCCCCAGCATTTT. The V gene is TRBV7-2 and the J gene is TRBJ1-5; the D gene assignment is ambiguous. Trimming costs V 3 bases and J 7 bases, and their ends lie 13 bases apart. CDR1 SGHTA and CDR2 FQGNSA are derived from the germline V gene. The CDR3 spans 14 residues, from the cysteine through the phenylalanine. Of the read, only the CDR3 DNA is kept; its 42 bases are in frame from base 1.